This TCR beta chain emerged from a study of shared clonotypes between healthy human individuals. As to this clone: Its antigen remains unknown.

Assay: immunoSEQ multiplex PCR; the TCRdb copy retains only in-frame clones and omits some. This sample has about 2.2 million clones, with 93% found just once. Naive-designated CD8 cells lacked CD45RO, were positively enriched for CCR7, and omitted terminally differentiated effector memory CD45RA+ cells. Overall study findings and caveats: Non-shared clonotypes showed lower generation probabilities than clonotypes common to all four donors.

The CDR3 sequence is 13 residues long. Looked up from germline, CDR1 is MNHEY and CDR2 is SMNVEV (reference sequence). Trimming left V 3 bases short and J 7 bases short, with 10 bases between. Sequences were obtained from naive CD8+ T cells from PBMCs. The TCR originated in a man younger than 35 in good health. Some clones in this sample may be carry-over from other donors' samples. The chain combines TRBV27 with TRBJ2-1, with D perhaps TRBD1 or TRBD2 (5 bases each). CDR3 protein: CASSFLGENEQFF. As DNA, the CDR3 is TGTGCCAGCAGTTTTCTGGGGGAGAATGAGCAGTTCTTC.